These 29 T cell receptor beta chains came from one sample sequenced in a study of vaccination and CD4 T cells after COVID-19. Regarding time point: late sampling 161 to 241 days after vaccination in a few convalescent patients. One entry per CDR3 protein results from TCRdb running MiXCR on the PCR reads. In the table there are 25,000 to 30,000 distinct CDR3 sequences, 51% of which are singletons. The sample in question was CD4+ T cells from blood, obtained about 7 months after SARS-CoV-2 vaccination. The origin of the receptors is a human donor who had recovered from COVID-19.

The chain joins TRBV20-1 to TRBJ1-2; D is perhaps TRBD1 (5 bases). This CDR3 region has 14 residues. Germline V gives CDR1 DFQATT, CDR2 SNEGSKA (reference sequence). Trimming stripped 1 base from V and 8 bases from J, with 17 bases between. The CDR3 is CSARGDGSRTGYTF. CDR3 bases: TGCAGTGCTAGAGGGGACGGATCCCGGACGGGCTACACCTTC.

The chain carries TRBV25-1 and TRBJ2-5; no clear D. Germline V lookup: CDR1 MGHDK, CDR2 SYGVNS. The length of the CDR3 is 14 residues. V lost 5 bases and J lost 4, with 14 bases in between. CDR3 in DNA: TGTGCCAGCAGTAGGCATTCGAGTTCAGAGACCCAGTACTTC. Amino acids: CASSRHSSSETQYF.

There are a few counts of this clonotype. The V gene is TRBV20-1, the J gene TRBJ1-5; TRBD1 matches 9 bases. CDR3 size: 15 residues. Germline CDR1 and CDR2: DFQATT and SNEGSKA (reference sequence). Trimming cost V 5 bases and J 5 bases; bases outside gene matches: 10. CDR3 loop: CSAWDRARNYQPQHF. The CDR3, as DNA: TGCAGTGCTTGGGACAGGGCGCGTAACTATCAGCCCCAGCATTTT.

This clonotype was recorded only once. V is TRBV7-3 and J is TRBJ2-5, with TRBD2 matching over 11 bases. V lost 3 bases, J lost 5 bases, and 5 bases stayed unmatched. The germline V gene has CDR1 SGHTA and CDR2 FQGTGA. The CDR3 consists of 15 residues. In nucleotides, the CDR3 is TGTGCCAGCAGCTTGACTAGCGGGACCGCGGAGACCCAGTACTTC. It encodes CASSLTSGTAETQYF.

The rearrangement joins TRBV19 to TRBJ2-1; 12 bases agree with TRBD2. The junction had 7 bases not matched to a gene; V was cut back by 4 bases and J by 6 bases. The CDR3 consists of 16 residues. Germline loops: CDR1 LNHDA, CDR2 SQIVND (reference sequence). Here the CDR3 reads CASSKLRLAGVNEQFF. CDR3 nucleotide sequence: TGTGCCAGTAGTAAGTTGAGACTAGCGGGAGTCAATGAGCAGTTCTTC.

The chain recombines TRBV20-1 with TRBJ2-3; weak D call: TRBD2 (6 bases). Trimming took 7 bases from V and 4 from J, leaving 9 bases between them. The CDR3 runs 11 residues. Germline lookup yields CDR1 DFQATT and CDR2 SNEGSKA (reference sequence). The CDR3 loop reads CSEEGADTQYF. CDR3 sequence (DNA): TGCAGTGAGGAGGGAGCAGATACGCAGTATTTT.

J is TRBJ1-1 and V is TRBV15; D is perhaps TRBD1 (5 bases). Trimming took 3 bases from V and 5 from J, leaving 10 bases between them. Germline V CDR1 and CDR2: LNHNV, YYDKDF (reference sequence). This CDR3 comprises 13 residues. CDR3 amino acids: CATSRGQDTEAFF. CDR3 sequence (DNA): TGTGCCACCAGCAGGGGGCAGGATACTGAAGCTTTCTTT. The full variable domain, completed using reference TRBV15 and TRBJ1-1, is DAMVIQNPRYQVTQFGKPVTLSCSQTLNHNVMYWYQQKSSQAPKLLFHYYDKDFNNEADTPDNFQSRRPNTSFCFLDIRSPGLGDTAMYLCATSRGQDTEAFFGQGTRLTVV.

The chain couples TRBV2 to TRBJ1-5; 9 bases are a match to TRBD1. The CDR3 sequence is 18 residues long. Per germline, CDR1 SNHLY and CDR2 FYNNEI. J gave up 0 bases and V 7 bases, and 13 bases lay outside the gene matches. CDR3: CASIPNGTGPYSNQPQHF. CDR3 DNA sequence: TGTGCCAGCATCCCAAACGGGACAGGGCCTTATAGCAATCAGCCCCAGCATTTT.

The V gene is TRBV19, the J gene TRBJ1-6; D is undetermined. Germline V lookup: CDR1 LNHDA, CDR2 SQIVND (reference sequence). The CDR3 runs 12 residues. Trimming shortened V by 2 bases and J by 7 bases, and 3 bases separated the two germline ends. The CDR3 region is CASSIRNSPLHF. CDR3 nucleotides: TGTGCCAGTAGTATACGAAATTCACCCCTCCACTTT.

This clonotype rates as medium-sized. The V gene is TRBV2, the J gene TRBJ2-5; 7 bases align to TRBD1. Trimming cost V 8 bases and J 2 bases; bases outside gene matches: 8. CDR1 is SNHLY, CDR2 FYNNEI, per germline. The CDR3 extends over 14 amino acids. Here the CDR3 reads CASGSGQIQETQYF. DNA of the CDR3: TGTGCCAGCGGGTCGGGACAGATACAAGAGACCCAGTACTTC.

The chain is built from TRBV6-1 and TRBJ1-1; D gene unclear. V was pared by 3 bases and J by 7 bases, with 12 bases between. Per germline, CDR1 MNHNS and CDR2 SASEGT. The CDR3 covers 13 residues. As DNA, the CDR3 is TGTGCCAGCAGTGATAGGGCAGAAAATGAAGCTTTCTTT. This gives the protein CASSDRAENEAFF.

This clonotype came up once. The chain joins TRBV6-5 to TRBJ2-7; D call uncertain. Trimming removed 2 bases from V and 2 bases from J, with 7 bases in between. The CDR3 has 13 amino acids. Per the germline V gene, CDR1 is MNHEY and CDR2 is SVGAGI. Written as DNA, the CDR3 is TGTGCCAGCAGTTACGGTGCCACCTACGAGCAGTACTTC. As protein: CASSYGATYEQYF.

In this sample, this clonotype turned up a few times. The rearrangement joins TRBV7-2 to TRBJ2-5; maybe TRBD2 (5 bases). The V and J ends lost 1 base and 2 bases respectively, with 23 bases between them. The germline CDR1 and CDR2 sequences are SGHTA and FQGNSA. CDR3 length: 19 residues. Here the CDR3 reads CASSLEIWLGSATQETQYF. The CDR3 DNA follows: TGTGCCAGCAGCTTAGAGATTTGGTTAGGGAGCGCCACTCAAGAGACCCAGTACTTC.

This chain links TRBV7-9 with TRBJ2-7; D possibly uses TRBD1 or TRBD2 (5 bases each). CDR3 length: 14 residues. V lost 5 bases, J lost 4 bases, and 15 bases lay in between. Per the germline V gene, CDR1 is SEHNR and CDR2 is FQNEAQ (reference sequence). The CDR3: CASSTPGTDYEQYF. The CDR3 coding sequence is TGTGCCAGCAGCACCCCCGGGACGGATTACGAGCAGTACTTC.

This chain joins TRBV27 and TRBJ2-2, with a weak D call TRBD1 (6 bases). This CDR3 is 15 amino acids long. Germline V lookup: CDR1 MNHEY, CDR2 SMNVEV (reference sequence). V shed 7 bases and J shed 3 bases, with 15 bases lying between them. CDR3 nucleotides: TGTGCCAGCACCTTTGGGACACCGGACACCGGGGAGCTGTTTTTT. It translates to CASTFGTPDTGELFF.

CDR3: CSAPGGGTDTQYF. The CDR3 bases are TGCAGTGCCCCGGGGGGGGGCACAGATACGCAGTATTTT. This chain connects TRBV20-1 to TRBJ2-3; 8 nucleotides match TRBD2. The CDR3 consists of 13 residues. CDR1 is DFQATT and CDR2 is SNEGSKA in the germline V gene (reference sequence). Trimming took 6 bases from V and 1 from J; bases not matched to a gene: 3.

The CDR3 DNA reads as TGTGCCAGCAGTGACCGGGACGGCCGTTACTATGGCTACACCTTC. It yields the protein CASSDRDGRYYGYTF. The rearrangement joins TRBV2 to TRBJ1-2, with D maybe TRBD1 (5 bases). Between the trimmed V and J ends, which lost 3 bases and 3 bases, there was a span of 14 bases. The germline gives CDR1 SNHLY, CDR2 FYNNEI. This CDR3 has 15 residues.

DNA for the CDR3: TGTGCCAGCAGCTCTAACCTGGGACAACACAATGAGCAGTTCTTC. Protein product: CASSSNLGQHNEQFF. V gene TRBV7-2 combines with J gene TRBJ2-1, with D possibly matching TRBD1 (6 bases). Trimming removed 4 bases at V and 5 bases at J, with 15 bases between. The germline gives CDR1 SGHTA, CDR2 FQGNSA. The CDR3 covers 15 residues.

A single count supports this clonotype. This rearrangement joins TRBV20-1 to TRBJ2-7; 7 bases align to TRBD2. J gave up 2 bases and V 6 bases, and 10 bases lay outside the gene matches. CDR3 size: 14 residues. Germline V gives CDR1 DFQATT, CDR2 SNEGSKA (reference sequence). CDR3 sequence: CSARSERGTYEQYF. DNA for the CDR3: TGCAGTGCAAGGTCTGAGCGGGGCACCTACGAGCAGTACTTC.

The CDR3 region is CASSYGKTGEKLHF. CDR3 nucleotide sequence: TGTGCCAGCAGTTACGGGAAAACCGGGGAAAAACTACATTTT. V is TRBV6-5 and J is TRBJ1-5; D unresolved. The CDR3 extends over 14 amino acids. Trimming removed 2 bases from V and 16 bases from J, with 21 bases in between. Germline CDR1 is MNHEY and CDR2 is SVGAGI.

This clonotype was counted only a few times. The chain recombines TRBV6-1 with TRBJ2-1; unclear D gene. The CDR3 has 11 residues. With 6 bases removed from V and 5 bases from J, the gap between germline ends came to 5 bases. CDR1 and CDR2 from the germline V gene are MNHNS and SASEGT. CDR3: CASRYNNEQFF. As DNA, the CDR3 is TGTGCCAGCAGATATAACAATGAGCAGTTCTTC.

The chain joins TRBV7-8 to TRBJ2-3, with D possibly TRBD1 on 6 matching bases. V was cut by 5 bases and J by 1 base, with 13 bases left in between. This CDR3 is 15 amino acids long. Germline V gene data show CDR1 as SGHVS and CDR2 as FQNEAQ. In nucleotides, the CDR3 is TGTGCCAGCAGCCCAGAGGGGGAGCGCACAGATACGCAGTATTTT. Translated, it gives CASSPEGERTDTQYF.

This chain uses TRBV28 with TRBJ1-4; D is possibly TRBD1 (5 bases). The length of the CDR3 is 15 residues. Trimming cost V 4 bases and J 5 bases, with 14 bases left between them. Per the germline V gene, CDR1 is MDHEN and CDR2 is SYDVKM. The CDR3 nucleotides are TGTGCCAGCAGTTATAACGCCGGGGGGAATGAAAAACTGTTTTTT. Its translation is CASSYNAGGNEKLFF. Filled out from reference TRBV28 and TRBJ1-4, the complete variable domain reads DVKVTQSSRYLVKRTGEKVFLECVQDMDHENMFWYRQDPGLGLRLIYFSYDVKMKEKGDIPEGYSVSREKKERFSLILESASTNQTSMYLCASSYNAGGNEKLFFGSGTQLSVL.

The rearrangement uses TRBV9 and TRBJ2-7; TRBD2 matches at 9 bases. Trimming cost V 0 bases and J 3 bases; bases outside gene matches: 4. The CDR3 contains 15 residues. CDR1 is SGDLS and CDR2 is YYNGEE in the germline V gene. The DNA for the CDR3 is TGTGCCAGCAGCGTAGATAGCGGGAGCTTCTACGAGCAGTACTTC. Amino acids: CASSVDSGSFYEQYF.

The chain recombines TRBV6-5 with TRBJ2-1; D may be TRBD1 (6 bases). CDR1 and CDR2 from the germline V gene are MNHEY and SVGAGI. The CDR3 has 12 amino acids. V was shortened by 0 bases and J by 12 bases, with 9 bases between the two germline ends. In DNA, the CDR3 is TGTGCCAGCAGTTACTCGGGGACAACGCAGTTCTTC. As protein: CASSYSGTTQFF.

The genes are TRBV2 and TRBJ1-1; no clear D. CDR3 length: 14 amino acids. The germline CDR1 and CDR2 sequences are SNHLY and FYNNEI. V shed 8 bases and J shed 1 base, with 14 bases lying between them. The CDR3 is CASRGRAANTEAFF. In DNA, the CDR3 is TGTGCCAGCCGCGGAAGGGCGGCGAACACTGAAGCTTTCTTT.

This clonotype was detected only a few times. This chain connects TRBV19 to TRBJ1-5; no definite D call. The germline CDR1 and CDR2 sequences are LNHDA and SQIVND (reference sequence). The germline V and J ends were trimmed by 3 bases and 4 bases, with 10 bases remaining between them. This CDR3 spans 14 amino acids. The CDR3 bases are TGTGCCAGTAGTATGATCCAGGCTAATCAGCCCCAGCATTTT. This translates into CASSMIQANQPQHF.

This clonotype has more than one count but fewer than ten. The CDR3 DNA is TGTGCCAGCAGCCCGAGCGGGGGGCTGGAGACCCAGTACTTC. It is translated as CASSPSGGLETQYF. The chain employs TRBV7-8 and TRBJ2-5; 9 nucleotides agree with TRBD2. This CDR3 has 14 amino acids. V trimming: 5 bases; J trimming: 5 bases; junction bases outside the gene matches: 6. CDR1 and CDR2 (germline): SGHVS, FQNEAQ.

In its sample, this clonotype was seen once. J is TRBJ2-7 and V is TRBV5-8; D is uncertain. The CDR3 spans 11 residues. V was cut by 0 bases and J by 4 bases, with 2 bases left in between. CDR1 SGHTS and CDR2 YDEGEE come from the germline V gene. The CDR3 reads CASSLVYEQYF. The CDR3 bases are TGTGCCAGCAGCTTGGTTTACGAGCAGTACTTC.